The 24 T cell receptor beta chains presented below share a single source sample, sequenced in a study of blood T cell repertoires in COVID-19. Produced via immunoSEQ multiplex PCR; TCRdb's table is partial and in-frame only. The table lists approximately 260,000 clones, 80% to 85% of them singletons. Sequencing input: PBMCs or T cells enriched from blood (not recorded which). The receptors stem from a man aged 50 or older who had recovered from COVID-19.

The V and J genes are TRBV14 and TRBJ2-3, with TRBD2 identical over 13 bases. The length of the CDR3 is 16 residues. Trimming at V came to 4 bases and at J to 4 bases, leaving 5 bases not matched to a gene. Germline V gene sequence: CDR1 SGHDN, CDR2 FVKESK. The CDR3 coding sequence is TGTGCCAGCAGCCGCGAACTAGCGGGGGGGGCAGATACGCAGTATTTT. Translation: CASSRELAGGADTQYF. Supplemented by reference TRBV14 and TRBJ2-3, the full variable domain reads EAGVTQFPSHSVIEKGQTVTLRCDPISGHDNLYWYRRVMGKEIKFLLHFVKESKQDESGMPNNRFLAERTGGTYSTLKVQPAELEDSGVYFCASSRELAGGADTQYFGPGTRLTVL.

CDR3 region: CASSVESGYGYTF. CDR3 nucleotides: TGTGCCAGCAGCGTAGAATCAGGGTATGGCTACACCTTC. The chain combines TRBV9 with TRBJ1-2, with a possible D match to TRBD1 (5 bases). The CDR3 is 13 residues long. The V end was cut by 0 bases, the J end by 5 bases, with 8 bases between. Germline-derived CDR1 and CDR2 are SGDLS and YYNGEE.

J is TRBJ1-1 and V is TRBV9, with D unclear. V was trimmed by 2 bases and J by 1 base, leaving 12 bases between them. CDR3 size: 15 residues. Germline V lookup: CDR1 SGDLS, CDR2 YYNGEE. CDR3 protein: CASSVGPEWNTEAFF. Here the CDR3 DNA reads TGTGCCAGCAGCGTTGGGCCAGAGTGGAACACTGAAGCTTTCTTT.

The gene calls are TRBV3-1 (or the pseudogene TRBV3-2) and TRBJ1-1; TRBD1 agrees at 7 bases. The junction had 2 bases not matched to a gene; V was cut back by 1 base and J by 6 bases. Germline V gives CDR1 LGHDT, CDR2 YNNKEL (reference sequence). The length of the CDR3 is 13 residues. The DNA of the CDR3 is TGTGCCAGCAGCCAAGGACAGGGCGCTGAAGCTTTCTTT. This gives the protein CASSQGQGAEAFF.

This clone has more than one count but fewer than ten. This chain uses TRBV5-1 with TRBJ1-6, with 8 bases matching TRBD1. Germline CDR1 is SGHRS and CDR2 is YFSETQ. With V trimmed by 6 bases and J by 1 base, 6 bases remained unmatched. The CDR3 runs to 16 residues. The CDR3 DNA reads as TGCGCCAGCAAGCCAGGGGGCACATCCTATAATTCACCCCTCCACTTT. Its translation: CASKPGGTSYNSPLHF.

This clone has a single count. The chain has TRBV5-4 and TRBJ2-2; possible D gene TRBD1, 6 bases. From germline, CDR1 is SGHNT and CDR2 YYREEE (reference sequence). The CDR3 totals 14 residues. V was shortened by 0 bases and J by 5 bases, with 8 bases between the two germline ends. The CDR3 coding sequence is TGTGCCAGCAGCTTGGGGGACAAAACCGGGGAGCTGTTTTTT. Protein product: CASSLGDKTGELFF.

V gene TRBV2 combines with J gene TRBJ1-4; the D gene is possibly TRBD1 (6 bases). The germline V gene encodes CDR1 SNHLY and CDR2 FYNNEI. The CDR3 has 14 residues. V lost 8 bases and J 7 bases, leaving 17 bases between the germline ends. The CDR3 loop is CASQVGGVGEKLFF. The CDR3 DNA is TGTGCCAGCCAAGTAGGGGGAGTAGGTGAAAAACTGTTTTTT.

The CDR3 DNA follows: TGTGCCAGCAGTGAATCTAAGGGGTTGAACACTGAAGCTTTCTTT. Protein product: CASSESKGLNTEAFF. The chain links TRBV25-1 to TRBJ1-1, with a possible D match to TRBD1 (5 bases). Trimming stripped 1 base from V and 0 bases from J, with 9 bases between. Per the germline V gene, CDR1 is MGHDK and CDR2 is SYGVNS. The CDR3 extends over 15 amino acids.

CDR3 nucleotides: TGTGCCACCTCTCGGGACAGGTACCCTAGCACAGATACGCAGTATTTT. Its translation: CATSRDRYPSTDTQYF. This sequence joins TRBV27 and TRBJ2-3, with 8 nucleotides matching TRBD1. This CDR3 is 16 amino acids long. V trimming: 10 bases; J trimming: 0 bases; junction bases outside the gene matches: 12. CDR1 is MNHEY, CDR2 SMNVEV, per germline (reference sequence).

The rearrangement links TRBV4-1 to TRBJ1-3; D remains ambiguous. V dropped 6 bases and J dropped 2 bases, with 20 bases sitting between them. This CDR3 is 17 amino acids long. The germline gives CDR1 MGHRA, CDR2 YSYEKL. CDR3 DNA sequence: TGCGCCAGCAGTTTCGGGGAACAGAACAGCGCTGGAAACACCATATATTTT. It encodes CASSFGEQNSAGNTIYF.

The chain uses TRBV9 and TRBJ2-3, with TRBD1 matching 10 bases. The length of the CDR3 is 18 residues. Germline V gene data show CDR1 as SGDLS and CDR2 as YYNGEE. V was clipped by 0 bases and J by 3 bases; unmatched bases: 10. CDR3 protein: CASSVAGGAGQGTDTQYF. The DNA for the CDR3 is TGTGCCAGCAGCGTAGCTGGCGGGGCGGGACAGGGGACAGATACGCAGTATTTT.

The genes are TRBV30 and TRBJ2-5; D perhaps matches TRBD2 (5 bases). Trimming left V 3 bases short and J 5 bases short, with 13 bases between. Germline V gene lookup returns CDR1 GTSNPN and CDR2 SVGIG (reference sequence). This CDR3 is built from 13 residues. CDR3 sequence: CAWSPRGIETQYF. CDR3 coding DNA: TGTGCCTGGAGCCCCCGAGGGATCGAGACCCAGTACTTC.

The V call is TRBV28, the J call TRBJ1-2; 11 bases fit TRBD1. The CDR3 runs to 14 residues. Trimming at V came to 6 bases and at J to 8 bases, leaving 8 bases not matched to a gene. CDR1 MDHEN and CDR2 SYDVKM come from the germline V gene. CDR3 sequence reads: CASRRTGGGRGYTF. Written as DNA, the CDR3 is TGTGCCAGCAGGCGGACAGGGGGCGGCCGGGGCTACACCTTC.

The chain joins TRBV30 to TRBJ2-3; 9 bases line up with TRBD2. The CDR3 contains 14 residues. Germline values: CDR1 GTSNPN, CDR2 SVGIG (reference sequence). Unmatched junction bases numbered 3, after V lost 2 bases and J lost 3 bases. CDR3 protein: CAWSRLAATDTQYF. The CDR3 nucleotides are TGTGCCTGGAGTCGACTAGCGGCTACAGATACGCAGTATTTT.

This clone was observed a single time. The CDR3 loop is CASSKTGTGRRGGELFF. CDR3 nucleotide sequence: TGTGCCAGTAGTAAAACCGGGACAGGGCGTCGAGGCGGGGAGCTGTTTTTT. This rearrangement joins TRBV19 to TRBJ2-2; TRBD1 matches 9 bases. V lost 4 bases and J lost 7; bases outside the gene matches: 13. CDR3 length equals 17 residues. Germline CDR1 is LNHDA and CDR2 is SQIVND (reference sequence).

V gene TRBV24-1 combines with J gene TRBJ1-2, with 7 nucleotides matching TRBD1. This CDR3 comprises 14 residues. Germline CDR1 reads KGHDR; CDR2 reads SFDVKD. V shed 6 bases and J 6 bases; nucleotides not matched to a gene: 9. Written as DNA, the CDR3 is TGTGCCACCAGTATGAGTTTTCAGGGGGATGGCTACACCTTC. This codes for CATSMSFQGDGYTF.

This chain joins TRBV14 and TRBJ2-3; TRBD2 is a possible D gene (6 bases). The V end lost 4 bases, the J end lost 2 bases, and 19 bases lay between the germline ends. The CDR3 runs to 17 residues. From germline, CDR1 is SGHDN and CDR2 FVKESK. CDR3 coding DNA: TGTGCCAGCAGCCCGGAGGCACTAGCTGAACCCACAGATACGCAGTATTTT. Translating it yields CASSPEALAEPTDTQYF.

This clone has just one count. The rearrangement joins TRBV10-3 to TRBJ1-5; D is ambiguous. The germline V and J ends were trimmed by 10 bases and 2 bases, with 15 bases remaining between them. Germline CDR1 ENHRY, CDR2 SYGVKD. The CDR3 totals 14 residues. DNA for the CDR3: TGTGCCACCCACCCCTCCGGAGGCAATCAGCCCCAGCATTTT. It yields the protein CATHPSGGNQPQHF.

The DNA for the CDR3 is TGTGCCAGCAGCTGGCCAGCGGATAGCTCCTACGAGCAGTACTTC. This gives the protein CASSWPADSSYEQYF. The chain employs TRBV7-9 and TRBJ2-7, with a weak D call TRBD2 (5 bases). The CDR3 sequence is 15 residues long. Per germline, CDR1 SEHNR and CDR2 FQNEAQ (reference sequence). V lost 4 bases to trimming and J lost 0 bases, with 13 bases between them.

The V call is TRBV15, the J call TRBJ2-5, with a possible D match to TRBD2 (5 bases). The germline V gene encodes CDR1 LNHNV and CDR2 YYDKDF (reference sequence). Trimming cost V 5 bases and J 1 base, with 14 bases left between them. The CDR3 runs to 15 residues. CDR3 bases: TGTGCCACCAGCGGTAATGGGAGATCCCAAGAGACCCAGTACTTC. It codes for CATSGNGRSQETQYF.

V is TRBV6-5 and J is TRBJ1-2; maybe TRBD1 (6 bases). The CDR3 covers 16 residues. Trimming removed 2 bases at V and 4 bases at J, with 17 bases between. The germline CDR1 and CDR2 sequences are MNHEY and SVGAGI. The CDR3, as DNA: TGTGCCAGCAGTTACCGGACAGAACTAACCTCCTATGGCTACACCTTC. It translates to CASSYRTELTSYGYTF.

Remarks on this clone: Other DNA sequences in this sample translate to the same CDR3. V usage is TRBV18 and J usage is TRBJ1-1; unclear D gene. The CDR3 sequence is 14 residues long. V was trimmed by 1 base and J by 2 bases, leaving 8 bases between them. Germline assignment: CDR1 KGHSH and CDR2 LQKENI. CDR3 in amino acids: CASSPREGNTEAFF. The CDR3 coding sequence is TGTGCCAGCTCACCACGGGAGGGAAACACTGAAGCTTTCTTT.

The gene calls are TRBV3-1 (or the pseudogene TRBV3-2) and TRBJ2-1; 12 bases are shared with TRBD2. The CDR3 spans 18 residues. Germline CDR1 is LGHDT and CDR2 is YNNKEL (reference sequence). With V trimmed by 0 bases and J by 8 bases, 11 bases remained unmatched. Here the CDR3 reads CASSQDLARLAGAHEQFF. Here the CDR3 DNA reads TGTGCCAGCAGCCAAGACCTCGCTCGACTAGCGGGAGCACATGAGCAGTTCTTC.

The chain combines TRBV2 with TRBJ2-1; 16 bases are a match to TRBD2. J was trimmed by 7 bases and V by 4 bases; bases with no gene match: 4. Germline V CDR1 and CDR2: SNHLY, FYNNEI. The CDR3 runs to 16 residues. The DNA of the CDR3 is TGTGCCAGCAGTGGACCGGGACTAGCGGGAGGGAATGAGCAGTTCTTC. It translates to CASSGPGLAGGNEQFF. The whole variable domain, remainder taken from reference TRBV2 and TRBJ2-1, is EPEVTQTPSHQVTQMGQEVILRCVPISNHLYFYWYRQILGQKVEFLVSFYNNEISEKSEIFDDQFSVERPDGSNFTLKIRSTKLEDSAMYFCASSGPGLAGGNEQFFGPGTRLTVL.